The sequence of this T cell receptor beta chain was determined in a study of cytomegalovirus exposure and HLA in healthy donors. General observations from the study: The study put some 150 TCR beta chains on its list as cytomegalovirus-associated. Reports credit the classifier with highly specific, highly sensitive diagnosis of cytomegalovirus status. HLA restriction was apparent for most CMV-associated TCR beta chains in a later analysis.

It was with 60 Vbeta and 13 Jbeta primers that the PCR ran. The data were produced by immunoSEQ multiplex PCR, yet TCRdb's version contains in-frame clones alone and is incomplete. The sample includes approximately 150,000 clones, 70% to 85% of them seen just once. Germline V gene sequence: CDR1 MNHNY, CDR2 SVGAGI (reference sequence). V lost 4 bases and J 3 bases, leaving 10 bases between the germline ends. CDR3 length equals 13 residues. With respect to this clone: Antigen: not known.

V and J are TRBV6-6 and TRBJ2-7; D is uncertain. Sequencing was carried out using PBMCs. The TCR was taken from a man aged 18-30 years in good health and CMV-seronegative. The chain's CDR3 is CASSFLTHYEQYF. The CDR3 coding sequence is TGTGCCAGCAGTTTTCTAACCCACTACGAGCAGTACTTC.